This TCR beta chain was captured by sequencing in a study of molecular identifiers for immune sequencing clone quantification. TCRdb fed the PCR reads into MiXCR, producing one record per CDR3 protein. The table includes some 580,000 distinct CDR3 sequences, approximately 24% detected once. This clonotype was seen a handful of times. Per the germline V gene, CDR1 is MNHEY and CDR2 is SVGAGI. The CDR3 runs 15 residues. V dropped 4 bases and J dropped 0 bases, with 13 bases sitting between them. J is TRBJ2-7 and V is TRBV6-5, with TRBD2 as a possible D gene (5 bases). The source is a human donor in good health. Some libraries in this study had Jurkat cell RNA spiked in. Sequences were obtained from naive CD8+ T cells from blood, with Jurkat cell RNA spiked in. Specified subset: FACS-sorted CD8+CD4-CCR7+CD45RA+ naive T cells. In nucleotides, the CDR3 is TGTGCCAGCAGTTCCGACCGTGGAGGCTCCTACGAGCAGTACTTC. Residues: CASSSDRGGSYEQYF.